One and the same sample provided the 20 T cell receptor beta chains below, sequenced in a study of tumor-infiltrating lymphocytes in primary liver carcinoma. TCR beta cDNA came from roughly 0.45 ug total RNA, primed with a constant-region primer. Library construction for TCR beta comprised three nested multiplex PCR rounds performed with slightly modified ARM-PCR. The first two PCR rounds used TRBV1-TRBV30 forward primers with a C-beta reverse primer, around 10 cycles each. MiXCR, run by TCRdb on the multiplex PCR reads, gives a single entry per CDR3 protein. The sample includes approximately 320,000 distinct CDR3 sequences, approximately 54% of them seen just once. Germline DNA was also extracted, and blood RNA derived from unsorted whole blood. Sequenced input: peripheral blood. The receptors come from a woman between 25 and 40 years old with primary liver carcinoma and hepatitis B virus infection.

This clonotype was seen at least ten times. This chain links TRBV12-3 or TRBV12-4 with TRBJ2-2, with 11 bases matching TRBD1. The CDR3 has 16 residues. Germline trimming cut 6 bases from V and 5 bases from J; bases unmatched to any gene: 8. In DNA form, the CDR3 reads TGTGCCAGCAGACAAGGGGACAGGGGGAGGACCGGGGAGCTGTTTTTT. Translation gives CASRQGDRGRTGELFF.

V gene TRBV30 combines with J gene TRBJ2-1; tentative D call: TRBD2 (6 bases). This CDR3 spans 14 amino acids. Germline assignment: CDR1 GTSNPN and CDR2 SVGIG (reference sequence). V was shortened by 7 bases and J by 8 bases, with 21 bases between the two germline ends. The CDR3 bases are TGTGCCTCCTCCGGAGGGCCTGTGGAGGATGAGCAGTTCTTC. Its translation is CASSGGPVEDEQFF.

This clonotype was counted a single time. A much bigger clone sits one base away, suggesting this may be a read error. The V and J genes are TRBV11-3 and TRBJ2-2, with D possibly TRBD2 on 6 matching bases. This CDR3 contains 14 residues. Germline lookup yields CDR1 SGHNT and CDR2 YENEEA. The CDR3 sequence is CASGPASVDGEPFF. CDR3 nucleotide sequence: TGTGCCAGCGGCCCGGCTAGCGTGGACGGGGAGCCGTTTTTT.

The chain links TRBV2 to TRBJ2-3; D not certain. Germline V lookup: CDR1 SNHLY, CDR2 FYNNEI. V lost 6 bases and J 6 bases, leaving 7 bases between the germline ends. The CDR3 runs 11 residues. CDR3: CASRSWDTQYF. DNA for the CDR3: TGTGCCAGCAGAAGTTGGGATACGCAGTATTTT.

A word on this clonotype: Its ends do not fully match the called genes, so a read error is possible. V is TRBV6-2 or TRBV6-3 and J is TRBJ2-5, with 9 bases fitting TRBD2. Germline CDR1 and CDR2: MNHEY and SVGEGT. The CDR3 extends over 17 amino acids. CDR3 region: CASRLAGLLEAQETQHF. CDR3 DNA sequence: TGTGCCAGCCGGCTAGCGGGACTCCTGGAGGCCCAAGAGACCCAGCACTTC.

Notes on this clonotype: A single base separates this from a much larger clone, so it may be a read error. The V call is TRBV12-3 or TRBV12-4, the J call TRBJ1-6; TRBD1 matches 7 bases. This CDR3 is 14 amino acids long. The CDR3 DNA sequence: TGTGCCAGCAGCGAGGGGGCTAGGAATTCAGCCCTCCACTTT. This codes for CASSEGARNSALHF.

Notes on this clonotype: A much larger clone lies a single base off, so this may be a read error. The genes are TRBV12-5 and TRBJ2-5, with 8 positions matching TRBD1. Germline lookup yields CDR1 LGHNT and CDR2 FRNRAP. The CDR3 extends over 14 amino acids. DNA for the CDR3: TGTGTTAGTGGTTTCCCCTCGGGACAGGCAGACCAGTACTTC. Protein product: CVSGFPSGQADQYF.

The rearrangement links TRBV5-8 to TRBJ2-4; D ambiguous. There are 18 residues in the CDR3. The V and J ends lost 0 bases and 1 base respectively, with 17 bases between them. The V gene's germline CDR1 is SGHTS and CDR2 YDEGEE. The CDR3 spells CASSLGRQVWWAKNIQYF. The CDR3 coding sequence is TGTGCCAGCAGCTTGGGGCGACAAGTGTGGTGGGCCAAAAACATTCAGTACTTC. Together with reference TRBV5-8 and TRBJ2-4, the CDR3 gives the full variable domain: EAGVTQSPTHLIKTRGQQATLRCSPISGHTSVYWYQQALGLGLQFLLWYDEGEERNRGNFPPRFSGRQFPNYSSELNVNALELEDSALYLCASSLGRQVWWAKNIQYFGAGTRLSVL.

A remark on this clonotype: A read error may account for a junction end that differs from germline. The DNA for the CDR3 is TGTGCCAGTAGTTACTCGAGAGGTCAGCCCCGGCATTTT. Its translation is CASSYSRGQPRHF. This sequence joins TRBV6-5 and TRBJ1-5; D is uncertain. The CDR3 spans 13 residues. Germline V CDR1 and CDR2: MNHEY, SVGAGI.

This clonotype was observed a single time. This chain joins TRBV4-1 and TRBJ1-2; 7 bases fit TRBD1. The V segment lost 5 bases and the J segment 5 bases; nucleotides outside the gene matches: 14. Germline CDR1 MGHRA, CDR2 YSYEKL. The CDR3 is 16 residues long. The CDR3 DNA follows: TGCGCCAGCAGCACCTGGACAGGCAGGGACCCTTATGGCTACACCTTC. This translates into CASSTWTGRDPYGYTF.

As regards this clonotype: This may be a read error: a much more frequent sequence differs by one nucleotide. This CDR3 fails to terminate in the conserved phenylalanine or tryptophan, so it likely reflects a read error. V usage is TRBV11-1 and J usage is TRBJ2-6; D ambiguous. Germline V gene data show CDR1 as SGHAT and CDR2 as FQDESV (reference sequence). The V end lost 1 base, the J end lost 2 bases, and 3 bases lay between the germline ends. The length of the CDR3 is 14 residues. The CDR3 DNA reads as TGTGCCAGCAGCTTAGAGCCTGGGGCCAACGTCCTGACTCTC. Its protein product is CASSLEPGANVLTL.

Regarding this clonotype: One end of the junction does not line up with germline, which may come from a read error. The CDR3 bases are TGTGCCAGCAACTTGGATCCGACTCGATACTACGAGCAGTACTTC. Protein product: CASNLDPTRYYEQYF. The chain has TRBV5-5 and TRBJ2-7; no clear D. The CDR3 is 15 amino acids. CDR1 SGHKS and CDR2 YYEKEE come from the germline V gene (reference sequence). Full variable domain (remainder filled in from reference TRBV5-5 and TRBJ2-7): DAGVTQSPTHLIKTRGQQVTLRCSPISGHKSVSWYQQVLGQGPQFIFQYYEKEERGRGNFPDRFSARQFPNYSSELNVNALLLGDSALYLCASNLDPTRYYEQYFGPGTRLTVT.

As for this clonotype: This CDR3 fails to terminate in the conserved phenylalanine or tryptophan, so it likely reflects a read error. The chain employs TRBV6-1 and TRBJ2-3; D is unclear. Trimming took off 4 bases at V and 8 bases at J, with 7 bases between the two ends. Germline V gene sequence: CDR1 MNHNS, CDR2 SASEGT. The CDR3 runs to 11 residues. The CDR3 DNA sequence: TGTGCCAGCAGTGGATATGGTACGCAGTATTCT. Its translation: CASSGYGTQYS.

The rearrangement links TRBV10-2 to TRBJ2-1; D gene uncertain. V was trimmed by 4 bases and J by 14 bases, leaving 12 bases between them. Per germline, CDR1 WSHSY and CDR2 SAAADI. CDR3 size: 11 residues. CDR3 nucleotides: TGCGCCAGCAGTGTAGCTCAGGAAGAGTTCTTC. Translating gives CASSVAQEEFF.

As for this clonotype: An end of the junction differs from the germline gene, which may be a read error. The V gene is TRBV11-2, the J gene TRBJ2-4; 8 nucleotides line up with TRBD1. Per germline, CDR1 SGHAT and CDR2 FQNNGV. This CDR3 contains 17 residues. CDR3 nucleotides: TGTACCAGCCTGGGACAGGAGTCAAGGGGGGACAAAAACATTCAGTACTTC. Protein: CTSLGQESRGDKNIQYF. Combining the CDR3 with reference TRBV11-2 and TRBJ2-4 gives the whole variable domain EAGVAQSPRYKIIEKRQSVAFWCNPISGHATLYWYQQILGQGPKLLIQFQNNGVVDDSQLPKDRFSAERLKGVDSTLKIQPAKLEDSAVYLCTSLGQESRGDKNIQYFGAGTRLSVL.

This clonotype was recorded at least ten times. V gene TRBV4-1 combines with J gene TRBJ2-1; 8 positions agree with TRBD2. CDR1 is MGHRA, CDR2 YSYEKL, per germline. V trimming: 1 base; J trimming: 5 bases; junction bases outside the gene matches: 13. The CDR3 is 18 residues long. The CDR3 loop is CASSQVGSGSGKNNEQFF. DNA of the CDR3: TGCGCCAGCAGCCAAGTTGGGTCTGGTAGCGGGAAAAACAATGAGCAGTTCTTC.

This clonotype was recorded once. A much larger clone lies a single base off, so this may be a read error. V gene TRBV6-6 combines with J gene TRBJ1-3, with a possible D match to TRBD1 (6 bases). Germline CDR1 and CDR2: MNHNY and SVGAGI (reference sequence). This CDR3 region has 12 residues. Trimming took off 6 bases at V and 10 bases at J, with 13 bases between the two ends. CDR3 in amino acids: CASSELRGTIYF. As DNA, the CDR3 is TGTGCCAGCAGCGAACTCAGGGGTACCATATATTTT.

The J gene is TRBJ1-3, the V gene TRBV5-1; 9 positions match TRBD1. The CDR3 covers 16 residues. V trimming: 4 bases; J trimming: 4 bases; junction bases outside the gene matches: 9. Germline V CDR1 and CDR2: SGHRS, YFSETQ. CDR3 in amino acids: CASSIGTGSGGNTIYF. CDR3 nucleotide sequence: TGCGCCAGCAGCATCGGGACAGGGAGTGGCGGAAACACCATATATTTT.

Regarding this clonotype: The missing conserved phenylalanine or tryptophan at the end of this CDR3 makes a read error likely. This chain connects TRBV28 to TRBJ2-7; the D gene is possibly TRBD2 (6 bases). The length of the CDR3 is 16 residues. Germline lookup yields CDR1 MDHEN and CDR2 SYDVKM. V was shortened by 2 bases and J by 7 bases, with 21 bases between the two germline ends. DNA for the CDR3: TGTGCCAGCAGTTTAGCGCCGGGACTTCATTCTTTGGAGCAGTACTTA. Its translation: CASSLAPGLHSLEQYL.

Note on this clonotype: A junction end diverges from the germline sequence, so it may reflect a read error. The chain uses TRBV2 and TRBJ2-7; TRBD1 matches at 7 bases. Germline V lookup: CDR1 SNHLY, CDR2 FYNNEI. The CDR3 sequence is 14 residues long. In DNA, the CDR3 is TGTGCCAGCAGTGAAGGGGACAGTAGCTACGAGCAGTGCTTC. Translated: CASSEGDSSYEQCF.